Given below is one T cell receptor beta chain in context. Its specificity is not known. V shed 4 bases, J shed 5 bases, and the junction held 6 bases outside the gene matches. The CDR3 consists of 15 residues. From germline, CDR1 is SNHLY and CDR2 FYNNEI. Profiled with immunoSEQ multiplex PCR; TCRdb holds only in-frame clones, not every one. In the table there are about 26,000 clones, 79% of which are singletons. These data come from a study of OX40 agonist ivuxolimab in advanced cancers. Across the study: Age averaged around 54 years (range roughly 20 to 90), and less than 85% were male. Findings and caveats of the study: Some nonresponders also had low normalized T-cell clonal expansion. Expanded clones belonging to CD8+ T cells outnumbered, on average, those of CD4+.

This chain uses TRBV2 with TRBJ1-5; the match to TRBD1 covers 9 bases. Here the sequenced sample was CD4+ or CD8+ T cells sorted from blood, taken in a trial of the OX40 agonist ivuxolimab. This sequence originates from an adult with an advanced solid tumor such as melanoma, head and neck, liver or kidney cancer. The CDR3 DNA reads as TGTGCCAGCAGTGCACAGGGGGCCCCGTATCAGCCCCAGCATTTT. Translation gives CASSAQGAPYQPQHF. Filled out from reference TRBV2 and TRBJ1-5, the complete variable domain reads EPEVTQTPSHQVTQMGQEVILRCVPISNHLYFYWYRQILGQKVEFLVSFYNNEISEKSEIFDDQFSVERPDGSNFTLKIRSTKLEDSAMYFCASSAQGAPYQPQHFGDGTRLSIL.